This entry lists 29 T cell receptor beta chains sequenced from one sample in a study of blood T cell repertoires in COVID-19. This table comes from immunoSEQ multiplex PCR, and its TCRdb copy is limited to in-frame clones, with some not included. This sample has about 250,000 clones, with 65% to 85% found just once. Sequencing was carried out using peripheral blood. These receptors all stem from a human donor in a cohort sampled during active COVID-19.

J is TRBJ1-6 and V is TRBV27; D is uncertain. The CDR3 contains 14 residues. The ends were cut back, 3 bases at V and 5 bases at J, with 8 bases in the middle. The germline gives CDR1 MNHEY, CDR2 SMNVEV (reference sequence). The DNA of the CDR3 is TGTGCCAGCAGTTTGAGAAGTAATAATTCACCCCTCCACTTT. This encodes CASSLRSNNSPLHF.

DNA for the CDR3: TGTGCCAGCAGTTTCGACAGGGGAACCGGGGAGCTGTTTTTT. Translation gives CASSFDRGTGELFF. The rearrangement joins TRBV2 to TRBJ2-2; 8 bases fit TRBD1. The V gene's germline CDR1 is SNHLY and CDR2 FYNNEI. The V gene end was trimmed by 5 bases and the J gene end by 5 bases; junction bases not matched to a gene: 4. The CDR3 runs 14 residues.

This chain links TRBV11-2 with TRBJ2-7; D is perhaps TRBD2 (6 bases). This CDR3 is 15 amino acids long. Trimming shortened V by 6 bases and J by 0 bases, and 15 bases separated the two germline ends. The V gene's germline CDR1 is SGHAT and CDR2 FQNNGV. The CDR3 protein is CASSSASASSYEQYF. DNA for the CDR3: TGTGCCAGCAGTTCAGCTAGCGCCAGCTCCTACGAGCAGTACTTC.

CDR3 in DNA: TGTGCCAGCAGCTTAGGACTAGCGGGGACCTACGAGCAGTACTTC. Its protein is CASSLGLAGTYEQYF. J is TRBJ2-7 and V is TRBV7-9; 11 nucleotides agree with TRBD2. V shed 1 base, J shed 2 bases, and the junction held 1 base outside the gene matches. The germline V gene encodes CDR1 SEHNR and CDR2 FQNEAQ (reference sequence). CDR3 length: 15 residues.

This chain connects TRBV30 to TRBJ1-3; 8 nucleotides match TRBD1. With V trimmed by 3 bases and J by 1 base, 11 bases remained unmatched. The CDR3 covers 17 residues. Germline loops: CDR1 GTSNPN, CDR2 SVGIG (reference sequence). The CDR3 sequence: CAWSPLLRGRSGNTIYF. The CDR3, as DNA: TGTGCCTGGAGCCCATTACTCAGGGGGCGATCTGGAAACACCATATATTTT.

The gene calls are TRBV5-4 and TRBJ2-1, with 9 bases fitting TRBD2. Germline CDR1 is SGHNT and CDR2 is YYREEE (reference sequence). The CDR3 loop spans 15 amino acids. V lost 2 bases, J lost 4 bases, and 4 bases stayed unmatched. The CDR3 region is CASSLQREAYNEQFF. DNA of the CDR3: TGTGCCAGCAGCTTACAGCGGGAGGCTTACAATGAGCAGTTCTTC.

V is TRBV7-9 and J is TRBJ1-4; TRBD1 might be the D (6 bases). V was trimmed by 1 base and J by 14 bases, leaving 14 bases between them. Germline loops: CDR1 SEHNR, CDR2 FQNEAQ (reference sequence). There are 13 residues in the CDR3. The CDR3 here is CASSLERGKGLFF. In DNA form, the CDR3 reads TGTGCCAGCAGCTTAGAAAGGGGGAAGGGGCTGTTTTTT.

The V and J genes are TRBV27 and TRBJ2-5; 14 bases map to TRBD2. This CDR3 spans 15 amino acids. CDR1 MNHEY and CDR2 SMNVEV come from the germline V gene (reference sequence). The junction had 6 bases not matched to a gene; V was cut back by 6 bases and J by 6 bases. As DNA, the CDR3 is TGTGCCAGCAGGGGACTAGCGGGAGTTCAGAAGACCCAGTACTTC. Its protein is CASRGLAGVQKTQYF.

The chain is built from TRBV5-8 and TRBJ1-2; maybe TRBD1 (5 bases). Looked up from germline, CDR1 is SGHTS and CDR2 is YDEGEE. The CDR3 runs 14 residues. The V end lost 1 base, the J end lost 5 bases, and 12 bases lay between the germline ends. In nucleotides, the CDR3 is TGTGCCAGCAGCTTGACAGGTTTGGGGTATGGCTACACCTTC. Its protein is CASSLTGLGYGYTF. Filled out from reference TRBV5-8 and TRBJ1-2, the complete variable domain reads EAGVTQSPTHLIKTRGQQATLRCSPISGHTSVYWYQQALGLGLQFLLWYDEGEERNRGNFPPRFSGRQFPNYSSELNVNALELEDSALYLCASSLTGLGYGYTFGSGTRLTVV.

This rearrangement joins TRBV19 to TRBJ1-1, with 7 bases identical to TRBD1. Germline CDR1 and CDR2: LNHDA and SQIVND (reference sequence). J was trimmed by 3 bases and V by 5 bases; bases with no gene match: 6. This CDR3 spans 14 amino acids. This CDR3 reads CASSERQGDTEAFF. The DNA of the CDR3 is TGTGCCAGTAGTGAACGACAGGGAGACACTGAAGCTTTCTTT. Filled out from reference TRBV19 and TRBJ1-1, the complete variable domain reads DGGITQSPKYLFRKEGQNVTLSCEQNLNHDAMYWYRQDPGQGLRLIYYSQIVNDFQKGDIAEGYSVSREKKESFPLTVTSAQKNPTAFYLCASSERQGDTEAFFGQGTRLTVV.

The J gene is TRBJ2-5, the V gene TRBV3-1 (or the pseudogene TRBV3-2), with TRBD2 identical over 11 bases. Trimming removed 9 bases from V and 5 bases from J; junction bases left unmatched: 8. CDR1 is LGHDT, CDR2 YNNKEL, per germline (reference sequence). The length of the CDR3 is 14 residues. CDR3 bases: TGTGCCAGTGTAGCGGGGGGGCCGCTTGAGACCCAGTACTTC. Protein: CASVAGGPLETQYF.

This clone was seen only once. The chain combines TRBV3-1 (or the pseudogene TRBV3-2) with TRBJ1-3; TRBD1 matches 10 bases. The CDR3 has 15 residues. Germline lookup yields CDR1 LGHDT and CDR2 YNNKEL (reference sequence). The V segment lost 5 bases and the J segment 6 bases; nucleotides outside the gene matches: 7. CDR3 sequence: CASSAGQGIPNTIYF. As DNA, the CDR3 is TGTGCCAGCAGCGCGGGACAGGGGATCCCAAACACCATATATTTT.

The genes are TRBV5-1 and TRBJ2-7, with D tentatively TRBD2 (5 bases). Germline CDR1 SGHRS, CDR2 YFSETQ. The V end lost 4 bases, the J end lost 5 bases, and 16 bases lay between the germline ends. This CDR3 contains 14 residues. CDR3 in DNA: TGCGCCAGCAGCCCCCAAGGCGGGTTGCACGAGCAGTACTTC. The encoded protein is CASSPQGGLHEQYF. The entire variable domain, with the rest obtained from reference TRBV5-1 and TRBJ2-7, is as follows: KAGVTQTPRYLIKTRGQQVTLSCSPISGHRSVSWYQQTPGQGLQFLFEYFSETQRNKGNFPGRFSGRQFSNSRSEMNVSTLELGDSALYLCASSPQGGLHEQYFGPGTRLTVT.

This chain connects TRBV3-1 (or the pseudogene TRBV3-2) to TRBJ1-6; TRBD1 agrees at 7 bases. This CDR3 is 15 amino acids long. CDR1 is LGHDT, CDR2 YNNKEL, per germline (reference sequence). J gave up 10 bases and V 6 bases, and 12 bases lay outside the gene matches. The CDR3 DNA reads TGTGCCAGCAGACCACTACCCAGGGGGGACTCACCCCTCCACTTT. This translates into CASRPLPRGDSPLHF.

Regarding this clone: This CDR3 is also generated by other DNA sequences in the sample. The V gene is TRBV9, the J gene TRBJ2-3; no definite D call. Germline assignment: CDR1 SGDLS and CDR2 YYNGEE. Trimming took 4 bases from V and 2 from J, leaving 11 bases between them. CDR3 size: 14 residues. The CDR3 DNA follows: TGTGCCAGCAGCCCCGGCGGCCTCACAGATACGCAGTATTTT. As protein: CASSPGGLTDTQYF.

To note about this clone: Other DNA sequences in the sample encode the same CDR3. The chain has TRBV12-3 or TRBV12-4 and TRBJ2-1, with a tentative D call TRBD2 (5 bases). V lost 3 bases and J 8 bases, leaving 11 bases between the germline ends. The CDR3 extends over 13 amino acids. CDR3: CASSLSTGDEQFF. The CDR3 DNA is TGTGCCAGCAGTTTGAGTACCGGGGATGAGCAGTTCTTC.

The chain uses TRBV12-3 or TRBV12-4 and TRBJ1-5; 8 nucleotides match TRBD1. Unmatched junction bases numbered 4, after V lost 7 bases and J lost 5 bases. The CDR3 length is 13 residues. The CDR3 DNA reads as TGTGCCAGCAACATACAGGGGGATCAGCCCCAGCATTTT. Residues: CASNIQGDQPQHF.

The genes are TRBV9 and TRBJ2-2; 10 bases map to TRBD2. The CDR3 is 16 residues long. Germline CDR1 SGDLS, CDR2 YYNGEE. Trimming removed 2 bases from V and 5 bases from J; junction bases left unmatched: 6. CDR3 in DNA: TGTGCCAGCAGCGTGAGAGCGGGAGGGAAAACCGGGGAGCTGTTTTTT. Its translation is CASSVRAGGKTGELFF.

The chain recombines TRBV7-6 with TRBJ1-4, with 8 bases matching TRBD1. V was pared by 3 bases and J by 3 bases, with 0 bases of the junction left unmatched. The CDR3 is 14 residues long. CDR1 is SGHVS, CDR2 FNYEAQ, per germline. In DNA form, the CDR3 reads TGTGCCAGCAGCTTGGGACAGGCTAATGAAAAACTGTTTTTT. This gives the protein CASSLGQANEKLFF. The complete variable domain, with remaining parts taken from reference TRBV7-6 and TRBJ1-4, reads GAGVSQSPRYKVTKRGQDVALRCDPISGHVSLYWYRQALGQGPEFLTYFNYEAQQDKSGLPNDRFSAERPEGSISTLTIQRTEQRDSAMYRCASSLGQANEKLFFGSGTQLSVL.

V and J are TRBV5-1 and TRBJ2-1, with 10 bases that match TRBD1. V gave up 7 bases and J gave up 5 bases; unmatched junction bases: 18. The CDR3 contains 18 residues. Germline lookup yields CDR1 SGHRS and CDR2 YFSETQ. This CDR3 reads CASGFGVAGTGVNNEQFF. As DNA, the CDR3 is TGCGCCAGCGGTTTCGGGGTCGCCGGGACAGGGGTGAACAATGAGCAGTTCTTC.

The chain carries TRBV2 and TRBJ2-1; 7 positions agree with TRBD2. The germline CDR1 and CDR2 sequences are SNHLY and FYNNEI. This CDR3 is built from 15 residues. The junction had 9 bases not matched to a gene; V was cut back by 4 bases and J by 6 bases. CDR3 coding DNA: TGTGCCAGCAGTGGGGGGGAGGGTTATGGCAATGAGCAGTTCTTC. It specifies CASSGGEGYGNEQFF.

The J gene is TRBJ2-2, the V gene TRBV4-1, with 10 bases identical to TRBD2. V lost 0 bases and J lost 8; bases outside the gene matches: 12. Germline loops: CDR1 MGHRA, CDR2 YSYEKL. The CDR3 loop spans 18 amino acids. The CDR3 bases are TGCGCCAGCAGCCAAGAAACTAGCGGGATTAGCGTGGTTGGGGAGCTGTTTTTT. This translates into CASSQETSGISVVGELFF.

The table lists this clone with many counts. The chain employs TRBV12-5 and TRBJ2-1, with 9 positions matching TRBD2. The ends lost 9 bases at V and 4 bases at J; junction bases unmatched: 7. The CDR3 is made up of 14 amino acids. From germline, CDR1 is LGHNT and CDR2 FRNRAP. CDR3 region: CASPGAGGYNEQFF. CDR3 bases: TGTGCTAGCCCGGGCGCGGGGGGGTACAATGAGCAGTTCTTC.

The V call is TRBV20-1, the J call TRBJ2-7, with 10 bases that match TRBD2. The CDR3 covers 16 residues. Germline V CDR1 and CDR2: DFQATT, SNEGSKA (reference sequence). V lost 3 bases and J lost 6; bases outside the gene matches: 14. The CDR3 DNA reads TGCAGTGCTAGTAGGCTAGCGGGAGCGTCGGTGGGCGAGCAGTACTTC. Translated: CSASRLAGASVGEQYF.

This chain connects TRBV28 to TRBJ1-6, with D possibly matching TRBD1 (5 bases). The CDR3 runs to 14 residues. CDR1 is MDHEN and CDR2 is SYDVKM in the germline V gene. The ends were cut back, 7 bases at V and 7 bases at J, with 14 bases in the middle. The CDR3 DNA sequence: TGTGCCAGCATTCCCGGGACTTTCAATTCACCCCTCCACTTT. Its translation: CASIPGTFNSPLHF.

The V and J genes are TRBV5-1 and TRBJ1-2, with D maybe TRBD1 (6 bases). Per germline, CDR1 SGHRS and CDR2 YFSETQ. The CDR3 spans 13 residues. Trimming cost V 2 bases and J 10 bases, with 15 bases left between them. The CDR3 nucleotides are TGCGCCAGCAGCTTAGAAGGACAGCGCATCTACACCTTC. Translation: CASSLEGQRIYTF.

The rearrangement joins TRBV3-1 (or the pseudogene TRBV3-2) to TRBJ2-3; 8 nucleotides match TRBD2. Germline V gene lookup returns CDR1 LGHDT and CDR2 YNNKEL (reference sequence). This CDR3 comprises 16 residues. With V trimmed by 2 bases and J by 4 bases, 8 bases remained unmatched. CDR3 DNA sequence: TGTGCCAGCAGCCAATTCACGGGGGGGCCCCCAGATACGCAGTATTTT. This sequence encodes CASSQFTGGPPDTQYF.

The J gene is TRBJ2-7, the V gene TRBV13, with no clear D. Per the germline V gene, CDR1 is PRHDT and CDR2 is FYEKMQ (reference sequence). V was clipped by 0 bases and J by 2 bases, with 14 bases between them. CDR3 length: 16 amino acids. The CDR3 here is CASSLGGRPFAYEQYF. Written as DNA, the CDR3 is TGTGCCAGCAGCTTAGGCGGCAGGCCTTTTGCCTACGAGCAGTACTTC. Variable domain in full (rest from reference TRBV13 and TRBJ2-7): AAGVIQSPRHLIKEKRETATLKCYPIPRHDTVYWYQQGPGQDPQFLISFYEKMQSDKGSIPDRFSAQQFSDYHSELNMSSLELGDSALYFCASSLGGRPFAYEQYFGPGTRLTVT.

This sequence joins TRBV13 and TRBJ2-2, with 7 bases that match TRBD1. Germline loops: CDR1 PRHDT, CDR2 FYEKMQ (reference sequence). The CDR3 loop spans 16 amino acids. After removal of 4 bases from V and 2 bases from J, the junction contained 7 bases not matched to a gene. CDR3 in amino acids: CASSSTGTTNTGELFF. DNA of the CDR3: TGTGCCAGCAGCTCGACAGGGACCACAAACACCGGGGAGCTGTTTTTT.